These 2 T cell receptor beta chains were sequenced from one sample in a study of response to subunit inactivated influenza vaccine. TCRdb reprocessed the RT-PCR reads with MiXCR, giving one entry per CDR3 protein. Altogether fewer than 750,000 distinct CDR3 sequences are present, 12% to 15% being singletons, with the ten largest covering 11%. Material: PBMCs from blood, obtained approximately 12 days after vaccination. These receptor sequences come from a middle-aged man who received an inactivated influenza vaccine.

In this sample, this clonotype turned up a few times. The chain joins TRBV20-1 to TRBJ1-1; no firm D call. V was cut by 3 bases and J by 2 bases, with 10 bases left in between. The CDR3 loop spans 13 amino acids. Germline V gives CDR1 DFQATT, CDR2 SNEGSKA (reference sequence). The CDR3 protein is CSASVQPNTEAFF. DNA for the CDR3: TGCAGTGCTAGTGTGCAGCCCAACACTGAAGCTTTCTTT.

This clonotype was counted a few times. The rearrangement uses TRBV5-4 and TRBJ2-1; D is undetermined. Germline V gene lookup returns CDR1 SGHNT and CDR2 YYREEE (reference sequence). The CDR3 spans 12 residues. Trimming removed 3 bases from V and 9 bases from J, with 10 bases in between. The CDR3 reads CASSSTEFEQFF. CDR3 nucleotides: TGTGCCAGCAGCTCGACGGAATTTGAGCAGTTCTTC. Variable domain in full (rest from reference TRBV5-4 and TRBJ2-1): ETGVTQSPTHLIKTRGQQVTLRCSSQSGHNTVSWYQQALGQGPQFIFQYYREEENGRGNFPPRFSGLQFPNYSSELNVNALELDDSALYLCASSSTEFEQFFGPGTRLTVL.